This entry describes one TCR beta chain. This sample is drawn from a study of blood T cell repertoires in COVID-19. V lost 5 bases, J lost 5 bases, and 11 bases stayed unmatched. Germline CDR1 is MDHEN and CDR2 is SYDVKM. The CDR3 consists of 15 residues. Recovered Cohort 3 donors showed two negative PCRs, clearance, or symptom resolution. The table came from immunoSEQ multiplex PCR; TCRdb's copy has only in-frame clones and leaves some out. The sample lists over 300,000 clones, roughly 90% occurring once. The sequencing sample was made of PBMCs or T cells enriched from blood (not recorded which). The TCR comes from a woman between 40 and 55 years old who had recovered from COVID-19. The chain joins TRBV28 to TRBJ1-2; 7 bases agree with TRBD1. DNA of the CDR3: TGTGCCAGCAGTCTGGACTACAGGGGAAGATATGGCTACACCTTC. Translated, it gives CASSLDYRGRYGYTF.